These 12 T cell receptor beta chains came from one sample sequenced in a study of blood T cell repertoires in COVID-19. Libraries were prepared by immunoSEQ multiplex PCR; TCRdb keeps only in-frame clonotypes and omits some of them. The sample holds around 200,000 clones; about 83% are singletons and the top ten take over 0.95%. Sequenced sample: peripheral blood. The receptors were gathered from a woman in her twenties or thirties with COVID-19, enrolled during active disease.

This sequence joins TRBV19 and TRBJ2-1; 8 bases map to TRBD2. Trimming took 5 bases from V and 3 from J; bases not matched to a gene: 12. Germline V gene data show CDR1 as LNHDA and CDR2 as SQIVND (reference sequence). The CDR3 is 17 amino acids. The CDR3 DNA reads as TGTGCCAGTAGTCTCTACTCAGCGGGAGCGAACTACAATGAGCAGTTCTTC. Translated, it gives CASSLYSAGANYNEQFF.

Written as DNA, the CDR3 is TGTGCCAGCAGCGCCTCGCGGACTAGCTCAGATACGCAGTATTTT. Amino acid sequence: CASSASRTSSDTQYF. The genes are TRBV9 and TRBJ2-3, with TRBD2 identical over 8 bases. The CDR3 contains 15 residues. Germline V gene data show CDR1 as SGDLS and CDR2 as YYNGEE. Losses at the gene ends were 3 bases for V and 4 bases for J; bases not matched to a gene: 7.

This chain links TRBV3-1 (or the pseudogene TRBV3-2) with TRBJ2-5, with D tentatively TRBD1 (6 bases). V lost 1 base and J lost 9, with 9 bases in between. There are 12 residues in the CDR3. Germline-derived CDR1 and CDR2 are LGHDT and YNNKEL (reference sequence). This chain's CDR3 is CASSQGQVAQYF. The DNA for the CDR3 is TGTGCCAGCAGCCAAGGACAGGTGGCCCAGTACTTC.

The chain combines TRBV7-2 with TRBJ1-1; no clear D gene. CDR3 length: 14 amino acids. The V end was cut by 5 bases, the J end by 6 bases, with 16 bases between. Germline V CDR1 and CDR2: SGHTA, FQGNSA. The DNA for the CDR3 is TGTGCCAGCAGCCAACGTACGGGGTTCCCTGAAGCTTTCTTT. Translation: CASSQRTGFPEAFF.

CDR3 region: CSARDVHTIYF. Here the CDR3 DNA reads TGCAGTGCTAGAGACGTTCACACCATATATTTT. The chain couples TRBV20-1 to TRBJ1-3; the D is unclear. Germline values: CDR1 DFQATT, CDR2 SNEGSKA (reference sequence). V was pared by 0 bases and J by 8 bases, with 5 bases between. This CDR3 is built from 11 residues.

The DNA for the CDR3 is TGTGCCACGAGAGAATCTGGACAGATCTCTGGAAACACCATATATTTT. This translates into CATRESGQISGNTIYF. The chain couples TRBV19 to TRBJ1-3; the D gene is possibly TRBD1 (6 bases). This CDR3 has 16 amino acids. The V end was cut by 10 bases, the J end by 0 bases, with 19 bases between. The germline CDR1 and CDR2 sequences are LNHDA and SQIVND (reference sequence).

Concerning this clone itself: This sample includes further DNA sequences coding for the same CDR3. The CDR3 sequence: CAIRDSSYNEQFF. The CDR3, as DNA: TGTGCCATCAGAGACAGTTCCTACAATGAGCAGTTCTTC. This chain joins TRBV10-3 and TRBJ2-1, with D possibly matching TRBD1 (5 bases). Trimming cost V 6 bases and J 1 base, with 7 bases left between them. CDR3 size: 13 residues. Germline loops: CDR1 ENHRY, CDR2 SYGVKD.

The chain employs TRBV10-3 and TRBJ2-7; 11 bases align to TRBD2. V shed 6 bases, J shed 0 bases, and the junction held 7 bases outside the gene matches. Germline CDR1 reads ENHRY; CDR2 reads SYGVKD. This CDR3 is 16 amino acids long. CDR3: CAIRPTSGGLSYEQYF. The CDR3 nucleotides are TGTGCCATCAGGCCCACTAGCGGGGGTCTCTCCTACGAGCAGTACTTC.

The chain couples TRBV12-3 or TRBV12-4 to TRBJ2-5, with D uncertain. V lost 3 bases to trimming and J lost 4 bases, with 3 bases between them. This CDR3 has 11 residues. In nucleotides, the CDR3 is TGTGCCAGCAGTTTCTCAGAGACCCAGTACTTC. This gives the protein CASSFSETQYF.

The chain is built from TRBV6-5 and TRBJ2-7; possible D gene TRBD2, 7 bases. Trimming stripped 2 bases from V and 7 bases from J, with 12 bases between. The length of the CDR3 is 13 residues. Looked up from germline, CDR1 is MNHEY and CDR2 is SVGAGI. CDR3 DNA: TGTGCCAGCAGTTACAGGAGGGGGGGAGAGCAGTACTTC. Amino acids: CASSYRRGGEQYF.

This rearrangement joins TRBV3-1 (or the pseudogene TRBV3-2) to TRBJ1-5; tentatively, D is TRBD1 (5 bases). Germline values: CDR1 LGHDT, CDR2 YNNKEL (reference sequence). The CDR3 totals 15 residues. Trimming left V 4 bases short and J 7 bases short, with 17 bases between. As DNA, the CDR3 is TGTGCCAGCAGCCCCTCGTCCGGCCCAGGGCAGCCCCAGCATTTT. Protein: CASSPSSGPGQPQHF.

This clone was seen only a few times. V and J are TRBV18 and TRBJ1-2, with no clear D. This CDR3 is 12 amino acids long. Trimming cost V 3 bases and J 7 bases, with 9 bases left between them. CDR1 and CDR2 (germline): KGHSH, LQKENI. The CDR3 protein is CASSPGEGGYTF. CDR3 nucleotides: TGTGCCAGCTCACCTGGGGAGGGTGGCTACACCTTC.